The next 13 T cell receptor beta chains were all read from a single sample in a study of blood T cells in healthy people across ages. Through a sample-barcoded 5' primer and a J-beta primer mix, a second PCR was run for roughly 7 to 11 cycles. TCRdb processed the 5' RACE reads anew with MiXCR; each CDR3 protein has one entry. Seen here are 1.5 million or so distinct CDR3 sequences, roughly 40% observed once, and the top ten hold roughly 7.7%. Sequenced material: blood. These receptors all stem from a woman aged 18-29 years in good health.

In this sample, this clonotype turned up many times. The chain is built from TRBV5-1 and TRBJ2-5, with a possible D match to TRBD2 (6 bases). The CDR3 consists of 16 residues. The V gene lost 0 bases and the J gene lost 5 bases, with 17 bases spanning the gap. From germline, CDR1 is SGHRS and CDR2 YFSETQ. Here the CDR3 reads CASSLGGAPDSETQYF. In DNA, the CDR3 is TGCGCCAGCAGCTTGGGCGGGGCCCCGGATTCGGAGACCCAGTACTTC.

The genes are TRBV20-1 and TRBJ2-7; D ambiguous. The V end lost 5 bases, the J end lost 3 bases, and 8 bases lay between the germline ends. The CDR3 is made up of 11 amino acids. Germline CDR1 reads DFQATT; CDR2 reads SNEGSKA (reference sequence). The CDR3 reads CSAWVSYEQYF. As DNA, the CDR3 is TGCAGTGCTTGGGTGAGCTACGAGCAGTACTTC.

There are a few counts of this clonotype. The CDR3 reads CASQSTTSGRYNEQFF. The CDR3 DNA follows: TGTGCCAGCCAGAGTACGACTAGCGGGAGATACAATGAGCAGTTCTTC. The chain combines TRBV2 with TRBJ2-1, with 12 bases identical to TRBD2. This CDR3 comprises 16 residues. The ends lost 8 bases at V and 4 bases at J; junction bases unmatched: 9. The V gene's germline CDR1 is SNHLY and CDR2 FYNNEI.

The chain employs TRBV10-3 and TRBJ2-7; 12 positions agree with TRBD2. The V and J ends lost 6 bases and 4 bases, in that order; junction bases with no gene match: 4. Germline lookup yields CDR1 ENHRY and CDR2 SYGVKD. The CDR3 contains 14 residues. The CDR3 coding sequence is TGTGCCATCAGGACTAGCGGGAGTGGGTACGAGCAGTACTTC. Protein: CAIRTSGSGYEQYF.

Turning to this clonotype: A junction boundary mismatches the germline segment, possibly from a read error. The rearrangement uses TRBV6-1 and TRBJ2-7; 10 positions agree with TRBD2. Germline values: CDR1 MNHNS, CDR2 SASEGT. This CDR3 is built from 15 residues. This chain's CDR3 is CASREGSGRRNEQYF. CDR3 nucleotides: TGTGCCAGCAGGGAAGGTAGCGGGAGGAGGAACGAGCAGTACTTC.

The V call is TRBV29-1, the J call TRBJ2-5, with D hard to call. The germline CDR1 and CDR2 sequences are SQVTM and ANQGSEA. This CDR3 is built from 14 residues. Trimming removed 4 bases at V and 2 bases at J, with 14 bases between. CDR3 in amino acids: CSVGTRLVQETQYF. As DNA, the CDR3 is TGCAGCGTTGGCACAAGGTTAGTACAAGAGACCCAGTACTTC. The full variable domain, rest sourced from reference TRBV29-1 and TRBJ2-5, is SAVISQKPSRDICQRGTSLTIQCQVDSQVTMMFWYRQQPGQSLTLIATANQGSEATYESGFVIDKFPISRPNLTFSTLTVSNMSPEDSSIYLCSVGTRLVQETQYFGPGTRLLVL.

This clonotype came up once. This rearrangement joins TRBV2 to TRBJ1-5, with D possibly matching TRBD1 (6 bases). This CDR3 has 16 amino acids. V lost 3 bases and J 6 bases, leaving 18 bases between the germline ends. Germline values: CDR1 SNHLY, CDR2 FYNNEI. CDR3 protein: CASSEGGQGKTQPQHF. CDR3 bases: TGTGCCAGCAGTGAGGGAGGGCAGGGGAAGACTCAGCCCCAGCATTTT.

In DNA, the CDR3 is TGCAGTGCTAGAGAGGACTTATCGGAGACCCAGTTCTTC. Translating gives CSAREDLSETQFF. The genes are TRBV20-1 and TRBJ2-1, with a possible D match to TRBD2 (5 bases). This CDR3 has 13 amino acids. Trimming cost V 0 bases and J 13 bases, with 16 bases left between them. CDR1 is DFQATT, CDR2 SNEGSKA, per germline (reference sequence).

CDR3 sequence: CASSVDWVDTQYF. In nucleotides, the CDR3 is TGTGCCAGCAGTGTGGACTGGGTGGATACGCAGTATTTT. The chain recombines TRBV3-1 with TRBJ2-3; TRBD2 might be the D (5 bases). Germline loops: CDR1 LGHDT, CDR2 YNNKEL (reference sequence). The V end lost 6 bases, the J end lost 6 bases, and 13 bases lay between the germline ends. This CDR3 region has 13 residues.

V is TRBV27 and J is TRBJ2-1, with D tentatively TRBD1 (5 bases). The CDR3 contains 14 residues. The ends were cut back, 5 bases at V and 9 bases at J, with 17 bases in the middle. CDR1 is MNHEY, CDR2 SMNVEV, per germline (reference sequence). CDR3 sequence (DNA): TGTGCCAGCAGTCAGGGAAGCCCCCCCAGTGAGCAGTTCTTC. As protein: CASSQGSPPSEQFF.

This clonotype was counted between two and nine times. The chain uses TRBV20-1 and TRBJ1-6; D not certain. This CDR3 spans 15 amino acids. The V end was cut by 0 bases, the J end by 7 bases, with 13 bases between. Germline V gene lookup returns CDR1 DFQATT and CDR2 SNEGSKA (reference sequence). This chain's CDR3 is CSARDLRAGNSPLHF. CDR3 nucleotides: TGCAGTGCTAGAGATTTGAGGGCTGGGAATTCACCCCTCCACTTT.

This clonotype was found a few times. V usage is TRBV20-1 and J usage is TRBJ2-5, with 9 bases that match TRBD1. Germline lookup yields CDR1 DFQATT and CDR2 SNEGSKA (reference sequence). The CDR3 is 16 amino acids. Trimming removed 4 bases from V and 0 bases from J; junction bases left unmatched: 9. The CDR3 nucleotides are TGCAGTGCTACCGGGACAGGGAGAATAAACCAAGAGACCCAGTACTTC. This encodes CSATGTGRINQETQYF.

This clonotype occurred a few times. The gene calls are TRBV11-2 and TRBJ2-3; D remains unclear. Germline-derived CDR1 and CDR2 are SGHAT and FQNNGV. V was clipped by 4 bases and J by 2 bases, with 13 bases between them. The CDR3 spans 15 residues. The CDR3 reads CASSSSAIATDTQYF. CDR3 nucleotide sequence: TGTGCCAGCAGCTCCTCAGCGATAGCCACAGATACGCAGTATTTT.